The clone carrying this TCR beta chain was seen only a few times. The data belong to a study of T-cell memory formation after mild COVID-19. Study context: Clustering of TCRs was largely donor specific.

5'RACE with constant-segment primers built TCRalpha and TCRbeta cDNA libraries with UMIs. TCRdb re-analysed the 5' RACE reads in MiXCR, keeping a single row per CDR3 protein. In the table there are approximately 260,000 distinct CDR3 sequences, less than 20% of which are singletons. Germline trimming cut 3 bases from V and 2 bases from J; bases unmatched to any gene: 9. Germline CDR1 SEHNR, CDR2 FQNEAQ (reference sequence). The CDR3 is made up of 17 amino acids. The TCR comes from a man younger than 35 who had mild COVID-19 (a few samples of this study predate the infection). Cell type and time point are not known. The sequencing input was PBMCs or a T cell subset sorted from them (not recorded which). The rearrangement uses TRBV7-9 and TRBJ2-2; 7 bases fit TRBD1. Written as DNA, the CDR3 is TGTGCCAGCAGCTTCCCGTCAGGGGGATCAAACACCGGGGAGCTGTTTTTT. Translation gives CASSFPSGGSNTGELFF.